The TCR beta chain described here comes from a study of control samples from healthy donors and cancer patients. After removal of 5 bases from V and 2 bases from J, the junction contained 18 bases not matched to a gene. Germline CDR1 is SEHNR and CDR2 is FQNEAQ (reference sequence). The CDR3 loop spans 19 amino acids. Generated by immunoSEQ multiplex PCR, the TCRdb table keeps only in-frame clones and is missing some. The repertoire includes more than 100,000 clones, about 90% of them detected once, and 6% to 9.5% sits in the top ten. Sequencing input: PBMCs. The sequence was obtained from a man aged 45-65 years with head and neck cancer. The V gene is TRBV7-9, the J gene TRBJ2-3, with 8 bases lining up with TRBD2. The CDR3 sequence: CASSPLLDSGKEPTDTQYF. For the CDR3, the DNA is TGTGCCAGCAGCCCTTTGCTGGATAGCGGGAAAGAACCCACAGATACGCAGTATTTT.